This TCR beta chain was identified during a study of shared clonotypes between healthy human individuals. Overall study results and limits: Clonotypes shared by all four sorted-subset donors had higher generation probabilities than non-shared clonotypes.

Assay: immunoSEQ multiplex PCR; the TCRdb copy retains only in-frame clones and omits some. The table lists a few hundred thousand clones, over 50% of them singletons, with roughly 11% in the top ten. Germline V gene sequence: CDR1 MGHRA, CDR2 YSYEKL. Trimming cost V 4 bases and J 4 bases, with 7 bases left between them. The CDR3 runs 13 residues. Of note for this clone: Antigen unknown.

The source material was memory CD4+ T cells sorted from blood. Specified subset: CD45RA-negative fraction. V gene TRBV4-1 combines with J gene TRBJ1-4, with D tentatively TRBD1 (5 bases). This sequence originates from a man aged 30 to 39 in good health. This CDR3 reads CASSRGGNEKLFF. The CDR3, as DNA: TGCGCCAGCAGCCGTGGGGGTAATGAAAAACTGTTTTTT.